This T cell receptor beta chain is from a study of T cell responses to AZD1222 COVID-19 vaccine. General observations from the study: Across the whole spike, CD4 TCRs peaked at regions 160-218 and 743-854. Repertoires were obtained solely post-peak T cell response. The sample set comprised mostly white British donors with more females, and clonal diversity was possibly underestimated.

CDR3 size: 15 residues. CDR1 and CDR2 (germline): WSHSY, SAAADI. J lost 0 bases, V lost 5 bases, and 3 bases had no gene match. Worth noting for this clone: Its antigen is not identified.

The method was immunoSEQ multiplex PCR; TCRdb's version includes in-frame clones alone and lacks a portion of them. The sample carries about 84,000 clones, around 90% recorded once. The clonotype originates from an adult in good health. The chain employs TRBV10-2 and TRBJ1-5; 8 positions match TRBD1. The starting material was peripheral blood, obtained on day 0 of AZD1222 vaccination. In nucleotides, the CDR3 is TGCGCCAGCAGTCTGACAGGGGATAGCAATCAGCCCCAGCATTTT. Protein: CASSLTGDSNQPQHF.